This T cell receptor beta chain emerged from a study of neurological immune-mediated disorders. V lost 5 bases to trimming and J lost 7 bases, with 9 bases between them. The CDR3 is 13 residues long. Germline V CDR1 and CDR2: SNHLY, FYNNEI. TCRdb processed the 5' RACE reads anew with MiXCR; each CDR3 protein has one entry. The data show around 71,000 distinct CDR3 sequences, approximately 14% seen once. As for time point: longitudinal time-point 1 (baseline). This clonotype was detected many times. The sequenced sample was PBMCs. This TCR was sampled from a female donor with HTLV-1-associated myelopathy (HAM/TSP). The gene calls are TRBV2 and TRBJ1-6, with D uncertain. This chain's CDR3 is CASSQTENSPLHF. In DNA, the CDR3 is TGTGCCAGCAGTCAAACAGAGAATTCACCCCTCCACTTT.